The 2 T cell receptor beta chains listed next were all sequenced from one sample in a study of blood T cell repertoires in COVID-19. The assay was immunoSEQ multiplex PCR, and TCRdb's table has in-frame clones only and misses some. The sample has 150,000 to 200,000 clones, roughly 88% seen once. Input material: PBMCs or T cells enriched from blood (not recorded which). These receptors were taken from a woman in her sixties or seventies who had recovered from COVID-19.

This chain links TRBV6-5 with TRBJ1-1; D is uncertain. This CDR3 is built from 14 residues. Germline CDR1 and CDR2: MNHEY and SVGAGI. Deletions cut 7 bases from V and 5 bases from J, with 17 bases between. The CDR3 is CASTLRVFGTEAFF. The CDR3 DNA reads as TGTGCCAGCACTCTTCGGGTATTTGGGACTGAAGCTTTCTTT.

This chain connects TRBV19 to TRBJ2-3; D uncertain. CDR1 LNHDA and CDR2 SQIVND come from the germline V gene (reference sequence). The CDR3 runs 13 residues. The V end was cut by 4 bases, the J end by 1 base, with 6 bases between. As DNA, the CDR3 is TGTGCCAGTAGTAGACACCGCACAGATACGCAGTATTTT. It encodes CASSRHRTDTQYF.